These 20 T cell receptor beta chains were all obtained from the same sample, sequenced in a study of cytomegalovirus exposure and HLA in healthy donors. Amplification used 60 Vbeta primers and 13 Jbeta primers. Produced via immunoSEQ multiplex PCR; TCRdb's table is partial and in-frame only. The sample's table shows 150,000 to 200,000 clones. Specimen: PBMCs. These receptors were taken from a man aged 25-45 years in good health and CMV-seronegative.

Remarks on this clone: Other DNA sequences within the sample encode an identical CDR3. This chain connects TRBV6-5 to TRBJ2-1, with D possibly being TRBD2 (6 bases). Germline loops: CDR1 MNHEY, CDR2 SVGAGI. V was shortened by 0 bases and J by 4 bases, with 10 bases between the two germline ends. CDR3 length: 15 amino acids. CDR3 loop: CASSYSGSSYNEQFF. The CDR3 nucleotides are TGTGCCAGCAGTTACTCCGGGAGTTCATACAATGAGCAGTTCTTC.

V gene TRBV9 combines with J gene TRBJ2-1, with a possible D match to TRBD1 (5 bases). Germline CDR1 SGDLS, CDR2 YYNGEE. The V end was cut by 3 bases, the J end by 4 bases, with 11 bases between. The CDR3 has 14 residues. Written as DNA, the CDR3 is TGTGCCAGCAGCGGCCAGGGAACATACAATGAGCAGTTCTTC. It encodes CASSGQGTYNEQFF.

V gene TRBV7-2 combines with J gene TRBJ1-3; no reliable D call. The CDR3 consists of 15 residues. V lost 5 bases and J 1 base, leaving 12 bases between the germline ends. The germline gives CDR1 SGHTA, CDR2 FQGNSA. The CDR3, as DNA: TGTGCCAGCAGCCTCCTTTTTAGTTCTGGAAACACCATATATTTT. Translated: CASSLLFSSGNTIYF.

This chain connects TRBV27 to TRBJ1-5, with 7 nucleotides matching TRBD1. Germline V gives CDR1 MNHEY, CDR2 SMNVEV (reference sequence). This CDR3 region has 15 residues. J was trimmed by 4 bases and V by 6 bases; bases with no gene match: 9. Written as DNA, the CDR3 is TGTGCCAGCAGGGACGGACAGGTCGGAAATCAGCCCCAGCATTTT. Its protein product is CASRDGQVGNQPQHF.

J is TRBJ2-1 and V is TRBV11-3; 8 nucleotides align to TRBD1. The CDR3 runs 15 residues. Germline lookup yields CDR1 SGHNT and CDR2 YENEEA. With V trimmed by 1 base and J by 5 bases, 4 bases remained unmatched. The CDR3 spells CASSLGQGTHNEQFF. For the CDR3, the DNA is TGTGCCAGCAGCTTAGGACAGGGGACGCACAATGAGCAGTTCTTC.

The rearrangement uses TRBV29-1 and TRBJ2-6, with 7 bases fitting TRBD1. The germline gives CDR1 SQVTM, CDR2 ANQGSEA. The CDR3 runs 12 residues. J was trimmed by 8 bases and V by 6 bases; bases with no gene match: 4. The CDR3 bases are TGCAGCGTAGGACAGGTAACCAACGTCCTGACTTTC. Its protein product is CSVGQVTNVLTF.

The rearrangement joins TRBV7-9 to TRBJ2-7; maybe TRBD1 (6 bases). The germline V gene encodes CDR1 SEHNR and CDR2 FQNEAQ (reference sequence). The CDR3 loop spans 16 amino acids. V lost 2 bases to trimming and J lost 1 base, with 15 bases between them. CDR3 in amino acids: CASSLLRGRKSYEQYF. The CDR3 bases are TGTGCCAGCAGCTTACTCAGGGGAAGGAAGTCCTACGAGCAGTACTTC.

The rearrangement joins TRBV6-1 to TRBJ1-2, with 10 positions matching TRBD1. Germline-derived CDR1 and CDR2 are MNHNS and SASEGT. J lost 7 bases, V lost 4 bases, and 9 bases had no gene match. The CDR3 has 15 amino acids. The CDR3: CASSAGQGHRAGYTF. CDR3 nucleotide sequence: TGTGCCAGCAGTGCGGGACAGGGGCATCGGGCTGGCTACACCTTC.

V usage is TRBV7-9 and J usage is TRBJ2-7; D remains ambiguous. Germline V lookup: CDR1 SEHNR, CDR2 FQNEAQ (reference sequence). V was clipped by 5 bases and J by 2 bases, with 16 bases between them. The length of the CDR3 is 15 residues. The CDR3 bases are TGTGCCAGCAGCACCCGCCCTCGCGGTACCTACGAGCAGTACTTC. This gives the protein CASSTRPRGTYEQYF.

The chain employs TRBV5-1 and TRBJ2-1, with 13 bases identical to TRBD2. Germline V lookup: CDR1 SGHRS, CDR2 YFSETQ. This CDR3 spans 16 amino acids. The V and J ends lost 4 bases and 2 bases, in that order; junction bases with no gene match: 3. The CDR3 nucleotides read TGCGCCAGCAGCCGGGGGACTAGCGGGGCCTACAATGAGCAGTTCTTC. This translates into CASSRGTSGAYNEQFF.

The chain couples TRBV5-1 to TRBJ2-3, with D uncertain. Germline loops: CDR1 SGHRS, CDR2 YFSETQ. CDR3 size: 14 residues. V lost 2 bases and J 2 bases, leaving 9 bases between the germline ends. The CDR3 DNA follows: TGCGCCAGCAGCTTCGCAGCGATCACAGATACGCAGTATTTT. It codes for CASSFAAITDTQYF.

The chain couples TRBV5-1 to TRBJ2-2; D gene unclear. The germline V gene has CDR1 SGHRS and CDR2 YFSETQ. The CDR3 has 14 residues. Trimming took off 0 bases at V and 6 bases at J, with 9 bases between the two ends. CDR3 in amino acids: CASSLGAQPGELFF. Here the CDR3 DNA reads TGCGCCAGCAGCTTGGGGGCGCAACCCGGGGAGCTGTTTTTT.

The chain employs TRBV27 and TRBJ2-7; D possibly corresponds to TRBD2 (5 bases). Trimming shortened V by 0 bases and J by 7 bases, and 13 bases separated the two germline ends. The germline V gene has CDR1 MNHEY and CDR2 SMNVEV (reference sequence). CDR3 length: 14 amino acids. CDR3 bases: TGTGCCAGCAGTTTATCTTTGAGGGCCCCGGAGCAGTACTTC. Its protein product is CASSLSLRAPEQYF.

The chain uses TRBV7-2 and TRBJ2-1; 8 bases map to TRBD2. Per the germline V gene, CDR1 is SGHTA and CDR2 is FQGNSA. After removal of 4 bases from V and 1 base from J, the junction contained 12 bases not matched to a gene. The CDR3 is 18 residues long. CDR3 residues: CASSSRTSGGGSYNEQFF. CDR3 DNA sequence: TGTGCCAGCAGCTCCCGGACCAGCGGGGGCGGTTCCTACAATGAGCAGTTCTTC.

The V gene is TRBV2, the J gene TRBJ2-2, with 9 bases matching TRBD2. From germline, CDR1 is SNHLY and CDR2 FYNNEI. The CDR3 covers 16 residues. The V segment lost 2 bases and the J segment 4 bases; nucleotides outside the gene matches: 5. The CDR3, as DNA: TGTGCCAGCAGTGAACAGGGACTAGCATCCACCGGGGAGCTGTTTTTT. This translates into CASSEQGLASTGELFF.

V and J are TRBV11-2 and TRBJ2-7, with a weak D call TRBD2 (5 bases). This CDR3 is built from 12 residues. The V gene lost 6 bases and the J gene lost 8 bases, with 14 bases spanning the gap. Germline CDR1 SGHAT, CDR2 FQNNGV. For the CDR3, the DNA is TGTGCCAGCAGTCCTGCACCCGGGAAGCAGTACTTC. Translation gives CASSPAPGKQYF.

V gene TRBV2 combines with J gene TRBJ2-1; 7 nucleotides align to TRBD1. Germline-derived CDR1 and CDR2 are SNHLY and FYNNEI. The trim removed 4 bases at V and 0 bases at J, leaving 9 bases unmatched. This CDR3 comprises 17 residues. The CDR3 DNA sequence: TGTGCCAGCAGTGTGTCCGTCGGGGACAGCTCCTACAATGAGCAGTTCTTC. Encoded protein: CASSVSVGDSSYNEQFF.

J is TRBJ2-5 and V is TRBV7-9; D perhaps matches TRBD1 (5 bases). The CDR3 has 14 amino acids. V was shortened by 10 bases and J by 1 base, with 16 bases between the two germline ends. Germline CDR1 reads SEHNR; CDR2 reads FQNEAQ (reference sequence). The CDR3 spells CATQGQRFQETQYF. The DNA for the CDR3 is TGTGCCACTCAGGGCCAGCGATTCCAAGAGACCCAGTACTTC.

The J gene is TRBJ2-2, the V gene TRBV28, with D possibly matching TRBD2 (7 bases). The CDR3 runs to 14 residues. CDR1 MDHEN and CDR2 SYDVKM come from the germline V gene. Trimming removed 7 bases from V and 7 bases from J, with 16 bases in between. The chain's CDR3 is CASIEGGAGGELFF. The CDR3 DNA reads as TGTGCCAGCATCGAGGGGGGGGCAGGCGGGGAGCTGTTTTTT.

V and J are TRBV4-3 and TRBJ2-5, with 9 bases lining up with TRBD2. The DNA end favors TRBJ2-7, so the J call may be wrong. This CDR3 has 15 residues. Germline V gives CDR1 LGHNA, CDR2 YSLEER. The CDR3 sequence is CASSRGGGAGYEQYF. The CDR3, as DNA: TGCGCCAGCAGCCGTGGCGGGGGGGCCGGGTACGAGCAGTACTTC.